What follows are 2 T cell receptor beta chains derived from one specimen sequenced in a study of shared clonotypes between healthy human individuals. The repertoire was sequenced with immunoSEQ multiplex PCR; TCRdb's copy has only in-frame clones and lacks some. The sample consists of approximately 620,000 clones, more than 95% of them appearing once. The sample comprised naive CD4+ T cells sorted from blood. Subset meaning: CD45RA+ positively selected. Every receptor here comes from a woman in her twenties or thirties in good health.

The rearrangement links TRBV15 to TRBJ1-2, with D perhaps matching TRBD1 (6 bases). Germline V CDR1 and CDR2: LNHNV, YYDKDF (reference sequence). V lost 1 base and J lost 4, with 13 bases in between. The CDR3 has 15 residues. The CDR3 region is CATSRARTETYGYTF. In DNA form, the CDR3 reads TGTGCCACCAGCAGAGCACGGACAGAGACCTATGGCTACACCTTC.

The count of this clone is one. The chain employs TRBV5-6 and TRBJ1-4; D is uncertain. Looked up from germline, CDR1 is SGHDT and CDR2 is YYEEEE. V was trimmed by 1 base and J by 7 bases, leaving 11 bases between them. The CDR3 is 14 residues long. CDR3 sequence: CASSLFRGGEKLFF. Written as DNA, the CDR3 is TGTGCCAGCAGCTTGTTCAGAGGAGGTGAAAAACTGTTTTTT.